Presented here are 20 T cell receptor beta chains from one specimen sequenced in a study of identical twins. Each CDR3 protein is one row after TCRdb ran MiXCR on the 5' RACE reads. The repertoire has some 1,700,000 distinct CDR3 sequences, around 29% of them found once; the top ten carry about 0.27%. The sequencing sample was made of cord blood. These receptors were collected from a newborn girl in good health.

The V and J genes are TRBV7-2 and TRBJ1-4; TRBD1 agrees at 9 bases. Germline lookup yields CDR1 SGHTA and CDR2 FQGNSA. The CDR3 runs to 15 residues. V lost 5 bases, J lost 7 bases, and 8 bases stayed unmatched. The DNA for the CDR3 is TGTGCCAGCAGCCGAGGGACAGGGATGGGTGAAAAACTGTTTTTT. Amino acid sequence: CASSRGTGMGEKLFF.

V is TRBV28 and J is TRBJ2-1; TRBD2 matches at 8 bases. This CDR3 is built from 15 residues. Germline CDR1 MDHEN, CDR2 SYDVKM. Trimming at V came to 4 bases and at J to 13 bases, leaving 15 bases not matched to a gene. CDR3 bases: TGTGCCAGCAGTTCCTATAAGCGGGAGAAAGAGACCCAGTTCTTC. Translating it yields CASSSYKREKETQFF.

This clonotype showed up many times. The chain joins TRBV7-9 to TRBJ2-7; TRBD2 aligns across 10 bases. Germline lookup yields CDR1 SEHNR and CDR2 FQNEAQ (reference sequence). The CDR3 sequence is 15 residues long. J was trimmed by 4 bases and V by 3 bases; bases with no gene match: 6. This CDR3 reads CASSFYTSGVYEQYF. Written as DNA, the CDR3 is TGTGCCAGCAGCTTTTACACTAGCGGGGTGTACGAGCAGTACTTC.

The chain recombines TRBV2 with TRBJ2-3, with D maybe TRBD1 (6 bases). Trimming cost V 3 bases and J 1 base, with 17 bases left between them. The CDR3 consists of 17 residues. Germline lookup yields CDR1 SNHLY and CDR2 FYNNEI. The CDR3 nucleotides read TGTGCCAGCAGTGATTCGGGACAACAGGGAGGCACAGATACGCAGTATTTT. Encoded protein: CASSDSGQQGGTDTQYF.

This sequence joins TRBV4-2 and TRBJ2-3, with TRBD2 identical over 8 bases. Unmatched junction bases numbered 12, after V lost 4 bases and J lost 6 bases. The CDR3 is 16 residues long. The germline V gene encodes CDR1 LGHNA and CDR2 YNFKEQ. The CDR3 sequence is CASSPRASGRRDTQYF. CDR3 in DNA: TGTGCCAGCAGCCCAAGAGCGAGCGGGAGACGGGATACGCAGTATTTT.

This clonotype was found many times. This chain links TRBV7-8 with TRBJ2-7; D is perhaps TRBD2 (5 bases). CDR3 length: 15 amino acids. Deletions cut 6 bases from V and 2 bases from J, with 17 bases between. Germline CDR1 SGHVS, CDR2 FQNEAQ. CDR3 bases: TGTGCCAGCAGTTTATGGGGTCGGGGTCCCTACGAGCAGTACTTC. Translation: CASSLWGRGPYEQYF.

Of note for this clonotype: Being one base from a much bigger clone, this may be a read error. DNA of the CDR3: TGTGCCAGCAGCCAAGGGTCGGCACAGTCTAGCTATGGCTACACCTTC. Its translation is CASSQGSAQSSYGYTF. The chain couples TRBV4-2 to TRBJ1-2; D is ambiguous. CDR1 and CDR2 from the germline V gene are LGHNA and YNFKEQ. V lost 1 base to trimming and J lost 4 bases, with 16 bases between them. The CDR3 sequence is 16 residues long.

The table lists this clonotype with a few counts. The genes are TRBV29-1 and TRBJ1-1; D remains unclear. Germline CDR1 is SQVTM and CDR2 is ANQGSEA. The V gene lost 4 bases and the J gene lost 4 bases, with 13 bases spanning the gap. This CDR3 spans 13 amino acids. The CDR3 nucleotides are TGCAGCGTTGCTCCGACGGGGATCACTGAAGCTTTCTTT. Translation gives CSVAPTGITEAFF.

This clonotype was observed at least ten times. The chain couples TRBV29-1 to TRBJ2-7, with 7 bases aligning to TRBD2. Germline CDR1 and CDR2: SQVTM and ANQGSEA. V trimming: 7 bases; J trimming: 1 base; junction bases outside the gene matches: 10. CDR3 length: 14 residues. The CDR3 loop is CSASSGKRSYEQYF. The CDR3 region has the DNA TGCAGCGCATCAAGCGGGAAAAGGTCCTACGAGCAGTACTTC.

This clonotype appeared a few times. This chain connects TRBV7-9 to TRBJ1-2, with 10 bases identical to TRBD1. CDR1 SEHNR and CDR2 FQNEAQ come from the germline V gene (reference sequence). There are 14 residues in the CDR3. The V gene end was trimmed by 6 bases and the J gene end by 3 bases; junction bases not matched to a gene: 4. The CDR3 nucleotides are TGTGCCAGCAGGGATGGGACAGGGGACTATGGCTACACCTTC. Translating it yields CASRDGTGDYGYTF.

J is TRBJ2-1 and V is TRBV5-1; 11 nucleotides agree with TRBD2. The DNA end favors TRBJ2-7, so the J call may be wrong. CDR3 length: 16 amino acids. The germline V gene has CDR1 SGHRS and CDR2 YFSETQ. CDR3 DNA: TGCGCCAGCAGCGCCACCGGGACTAGCGGTAACAATGAGCAGTACTTC. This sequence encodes CASSATGTSGNNEQYF.

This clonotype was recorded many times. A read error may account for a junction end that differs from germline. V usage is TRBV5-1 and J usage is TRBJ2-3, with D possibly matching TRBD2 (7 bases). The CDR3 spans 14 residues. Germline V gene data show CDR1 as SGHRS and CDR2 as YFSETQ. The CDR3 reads CASSLGGVTDTQYF. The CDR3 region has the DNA TGTGCCAGCAGCTTAGGGGGGGTTACAGATACGCAGTATTTT.

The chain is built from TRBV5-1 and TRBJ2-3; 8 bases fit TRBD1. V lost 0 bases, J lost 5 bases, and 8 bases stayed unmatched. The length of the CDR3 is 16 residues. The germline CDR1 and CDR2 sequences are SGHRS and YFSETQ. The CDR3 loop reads CASSLDGRGRGDTQYF. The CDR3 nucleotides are TGCGCCAGCAGCTTGGACGGCAGGGGGCGCGGAGATACGCAGTATTTT.

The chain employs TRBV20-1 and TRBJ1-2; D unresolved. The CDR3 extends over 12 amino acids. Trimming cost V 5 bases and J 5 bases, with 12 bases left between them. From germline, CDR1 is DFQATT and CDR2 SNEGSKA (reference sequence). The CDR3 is CSARPQAYGYTF. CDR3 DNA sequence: TGCAGTGCTCGCCCGCAGGCGTATGGCTACACCTTC.

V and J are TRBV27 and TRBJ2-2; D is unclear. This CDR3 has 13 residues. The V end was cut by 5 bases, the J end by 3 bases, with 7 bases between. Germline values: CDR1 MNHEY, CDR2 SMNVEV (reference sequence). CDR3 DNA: TGTGCCAGCAGTAGACCCTACACCGGGGAGCTGTTTTTT. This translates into CASSRPYTGELFF.

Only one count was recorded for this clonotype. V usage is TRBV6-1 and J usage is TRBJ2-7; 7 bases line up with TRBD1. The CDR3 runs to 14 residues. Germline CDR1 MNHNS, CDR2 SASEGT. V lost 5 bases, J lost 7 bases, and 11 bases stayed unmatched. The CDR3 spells CASSLGGASREQYF. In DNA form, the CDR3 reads TGTGCCAGCAGTCTAGGGGGCGCCTCTAGGGAGCAGTACTTC.

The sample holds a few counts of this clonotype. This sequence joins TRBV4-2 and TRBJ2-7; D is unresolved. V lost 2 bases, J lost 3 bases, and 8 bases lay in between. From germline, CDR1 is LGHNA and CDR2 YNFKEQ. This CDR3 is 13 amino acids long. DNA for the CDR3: TGTGCCAGCAGCCAACTCGAAATCTACGAGCAGTACTTC. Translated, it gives CASSQLEIYEQYF.

CDR3 in amino acids: CASIASGRAGGQYF. CDR3 DNA sequence: TGTGCCAGCATAGCTAGCGGGAGGGCCGGGGGGCAGTATTTT. V and J are TRBV28 and TRBJ2-3, with 12 bases fitting TRBD2. Germline V gene data show CDR1 as MDHEN and CDR2 as SYDVKM. The CDR3 sequence is 14 residues long. V lost 7 bases to trimming and J lost 11 bases; unmatched junction nucleotides: 10.

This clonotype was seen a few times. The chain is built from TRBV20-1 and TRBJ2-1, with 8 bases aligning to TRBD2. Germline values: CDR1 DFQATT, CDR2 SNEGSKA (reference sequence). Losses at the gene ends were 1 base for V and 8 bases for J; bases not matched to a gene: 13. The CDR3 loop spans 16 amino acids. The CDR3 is CSARASLAGGFDEQFF. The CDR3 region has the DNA TGCAGTGCTAGAGCTTCGCTGGCGGGAGGATTCGATGAGCAGTTCTTC.

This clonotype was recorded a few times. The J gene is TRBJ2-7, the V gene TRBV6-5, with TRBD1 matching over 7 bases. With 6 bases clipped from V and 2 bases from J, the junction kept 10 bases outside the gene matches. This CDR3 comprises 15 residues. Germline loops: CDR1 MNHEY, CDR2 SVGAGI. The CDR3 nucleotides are TGTGCCAGCAGCCCCGACAGGGCCGGGACCTACGAGCAGTACTTC. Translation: CASSPDRAGTYEQYF.